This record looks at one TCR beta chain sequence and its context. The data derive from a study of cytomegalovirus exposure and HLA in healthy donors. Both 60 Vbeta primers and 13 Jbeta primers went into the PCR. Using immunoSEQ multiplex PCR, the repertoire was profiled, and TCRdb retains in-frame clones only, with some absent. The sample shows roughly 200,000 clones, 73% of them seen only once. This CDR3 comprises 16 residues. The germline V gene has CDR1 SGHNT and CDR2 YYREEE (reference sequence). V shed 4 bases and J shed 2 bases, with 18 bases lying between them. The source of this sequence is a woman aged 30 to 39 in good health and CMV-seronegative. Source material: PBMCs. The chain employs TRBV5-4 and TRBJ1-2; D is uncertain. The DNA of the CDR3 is TGTGCCAGCAGCGCAACCCCCACGGAGGGAAACTATGGCTACACCTTC. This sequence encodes CASSATPTEGNYGYTF. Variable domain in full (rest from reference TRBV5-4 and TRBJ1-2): ETGVTQSPTHLIKTRGQQVTLRCSSQSGHNTVSWYQQALGQGPQFIFQYYREEENGRGNFPPRFSGLQFPNYSSELNVNALELDDSALYLCASSATPTEGNYGYTFGSGTRLTVV.